This T cell receptor (beta chain) was sequenced in a study of cytomegalovirus exposure and HLA in healthy donors (dated by TCRdb to 2016 to 2017). Regarding the research as a whole: In an earlier analysis of 587 of the donors, around 300 Gb of sequence data and roughly 100 million unique TCR beta sequences from about 179 million T cells were reported. To predict cytomegalovirus infection status, the study combined high-throughput TCR immunosequencing, statistical association of individual TCRs with disease status, and machine learning. To decide whether each TCR beta V gene segment behaved as functional or pseudogenic, an earlier analysis of some 540 of the donors relied on high-throughput TCR beta sequencing. Typing coverage differed by locus: A, B, C, DRB1 and DQB1 were typed in roughly 620-640 donors, DQA1 in 522, DPA1 in 600 to 610, and DPB1 in just under 480. Among 300 to 500 genotyped donors of the cohort, an average of around 240,000 unique TCR beta nucleotide sequences was sequenced per donor, of which about 19% were non-productive. Using immunosequencing, the study profiled T cell repertoires from 500 to 800 subjects and related those repertoires to cytomegalovirus serostatus. The later analysis used no new phenotypic data to find candidate immune exposures, relying instead on TCR beta sequences and their occurrence across donors. The study aimed to test whether cataloging public T cell receptors could reveal signatures of past pathogen exposure. HLA typing included class I and class II loci at four-digit resolution. All discovery cohort repertoires had been generated using a single sequencing platform. About 300 gigabases of sequencing data and 78 million or so unique TCR sequences were included in an early release covering roughly 600 HLA-typed donors. Of the roughly 400 genotyped donors, more than 75% were placed in the genetic ancestry cluster associated with self-reported Caucasian donors. Along with the approximately 700-subject first cohort, a separate validation cohort of over a hundred different subjects was used. Donor age, sex, ethnicity and CMV serostatus were collected together with the repertoire data. Because of strong linkage in the cohort, roughly five DR-DQ haplotypes were treated as single units for association and clustering. Genome-wide SNP genotypes for about 60% of the roughly 700 donors were used in a later genetic analysis, which treated that subset as a discovery cohort. To study patterns of TCR occurrence, a later analysis re-analyzed previously published TCR beta repertoires from around 670 donors and added high-resolution HLA genotyping.

Concerning this clone: Its antigen is currently not known. Base qualities were left out, and no much larger clone turns up one base away.

Beyond this particular receptor, the publication reports: A later analysis reported that several top co-occurrence clusters appeared linked to parvovirus B19, influenza, CMV and Epstein-Barr virus. The study listed 150 to 200 TCR beta chains as associated with cytomegalovirus. The sequencing pipeline was judged likely to have produced a cluster of highly shared sequence variants as a technical artifact. In a later analysis, 15,000 to 20,000 TCR beta sequences were associated with specific HLA alleles at a false discovery rate of 0.05. A later analysis found that TCR association rates varied across HLA loci, with DRB1 alleles showing the most associated TCRs and HLA-C alleles the fewest. The classifier was reported to diagnose cytomegalovirus status with high specificity and sensitivity in both the original cohort and the validation cohort. Only TCR beta chains were sequenced in this cohort, and the absence of alpha or paired-chain data limited detectable features. Compared with equally common non-associated chains, HLA-associated TCR beta chains in a later analysis were more clonally expanded and had lower generation probabilities. Broadly in line with IMGT annotations, most TCR beta V segments showed up in productive rearrangements about 87% or about 30% of the time in an earlier analysis of around 550 of the donors. The earlier analysis of 587 of the donors excluded approximately 15 rarely observed V segments, including chromosome 9 orphons, because counts were too low. A later genetic analysis associated a missense DCLRE1C variant with V-gene and J-gene trimming of TCR beta chains, and an independent cohort replicated the association. Presence/absence analyses assumed roughly uniform sequencing depth across donors, an assumption that may not hold. A later genetic analysis reported fewer N-insertions in productive TCRs among donors in an Asian-associated ancestry cluster than the approximately 670-donor mean. A further reported finding was that TCR beta sequences accurately predicted the HLA-A and HLA-B alleles for most subjects in the first cohort. Most TCR sequences were seen in very few donors, while some public TCRs were found in many individuals. A later analysis found that most CMV-associated TCR beta chains appeared HLA-restricted, with HLA associations seemingly driven largely by CMV exposure. Strong co-occurrence of HLA alleles, especially DR and DQ, made assigning TCR associations to individual alleles difficult. Because some donors lacked HLA typing at each locus, the association tests relied only on the typed subset. In vitro tests confirmed that three of the cytomegalovirus-associated TCR beta chains recognize cytomegalovirus antigens. According to the authors, the approach could potentially be generalized to other disease states and immunological phenotypes. CMV serostatus was the only immune exposure information available for the cohort. Linkage disequilibrium might explain the correlated functional status among segregating V segments, but an unknown experimental factor could not be ruled out.

The cohort comprised some 700 healthy bone marrow donors. At the time of sampling, all cohort members were nominally healthy, though unrecorded immune exposures were likely present. The donor tested CMV seronegative, placing the donor among the 350 or so seronegative members of the cohort. Each donor provided a peripheral blood sample, and peripheral blood mononuclear cells were used for TCR beta sequencing. The Qiagen DNeasy Blood Extraction Kit was used to extract genomic DNA from the blood cell samples. Library prep was done by the immunoSEQ multiplex PCR assay. For the multiplex PCR, a mixture combining 60 forward primers for TCR Vbeta segments and 13 reverse primers for TCR Jbeta segments was used. The CDR3 region of rearranged TCR beta genes was amplified from genomic DNA by a multiplex PCR assay. The Illumina HiSeq System was used to sequence the amplified TCR beta libraries as 87-base-pair reads. The published analysis was carried out like this. A later analysis counted approximately 74 million unique TCR beta chains across the roughly 700 repertoires, and roughly 11 million of these chains were shared by at least two donors. To remove PCR and sequencing errors, raw reads were error-corrected and collapsed into unique sequences using a nearest-neighbor algorithm that merged closely related sequences. To assign V, D and J gene segments, CDR3 sequences were aligned to IMGT reference sequences. For a sequence to be retained, a match of at least six nucleotides was required to both a V gene segment and a J gene segment. Rearrangements were called productive when the CDR3 lacked stop codons and stayed in frame with V and J; all others were non-productive. CDR3 was defined by IMGT convention, running from the second conserved V-encoded cysteine to the conserved J-encoded phenylalanine. The earlier analysis of a few hundred of the donors excluded sequences that lacked an unambiguous match to a single V gene segment. In an earlier analysis of some 590 of the donors, a V segment was called functional when productive rearrangements were above 56.7%, and segregating when the standard deviation between donors exceeded 5%. To diagnose cytomegalovirus status from the catalog of TCR beta chain sequences, a statistical classification framework was built. A later analysis assigned V and J genes by comparing TCR nucleotide sequences with IMGT/GENE-DB human TR gene sequences. A later analysis assigned CDR3 sequences and most-parsimonious VDJ recombination scenarios with the TCRdist pipeline. In a later analysis, each TCR beta chain was defined by its CDR3 amino acid sequence together with its V-gene family, and reads lacking a unique V-gene family were excluded. As a way to deal with suspected cross-contamination and a sequencing artifact, a later analysis dropped more than 500 nucleotide sequences that were highly shared and had low generation probability. In a later analysis, a clonal expansion index was calculated for each public chain from normalized within-repertoire ranks of inferred template counts. Generation probabilities in a later analysis came from a VDJ recombination model fitted to out-of-frame rearrangements, and those results were checked against IGoR. Hypergeometric tests were used in a later analysis to score TCR-TCR, TCR-HLA and TCR-CMV co-occurrence, with a repertoire-size bias correction applied to the TCR pairs. In a later analysis, false discovery rates were estimated by permuting HLA or CMV assignments 20 times. In a later analysis, co-occurring TCRs were grouped using DBSCAN, and TCRdist sequence similarity was added for clustering within HLA-allele-positive subsets. Repertoires with fewer than 30,000 or more than 120,000 public chains were left out of co-occurrence clustering, as were five repertoires with anomalous nucleotide sharing. Not all clones reach the TCRdb copy of this immuneACCESS table, which keeps in-frame sequences only. Checked studies attribute under half of the gap to unresolved V genes and leave the rest unexplained. V, J and clone size are taken as reported in that table, and D and trimming were inferred from the DNA itself. This sample lists some 200,000 clones; under 80% were detected once. Roughly 3% of the sample comes from the top ten.

This clonotype was sampled from a female donor in good health and CMV-seronegative. The sample was PBMCs.

The DNA sequence reads TGTGCCAGCAGTAACTATGAGACCCAGTACTTC. Its translation is CASSNYETQYF. This sequence uses TRBV28 and TRBJ2-5; no confident D gene assignment can be made. The CDR3, cysteine through phenylalanine, is 11 amino acids long. The entry retains the CDR3 DNA only, 33 bases that are in frame from base 1. According to the germline V gene, CDR1 reads MDHEN and CDR2 reads SYDVKM. The V end loses 5 bases and the J end loses 5 bases, and a stretch of 6 bases separates them.